This T cell receptor beta chain was sequenced during a study of siplizumab effects on memory and regulatory T cells. Regarding the study as a whole: Confirmation that proliferating Tregs from siplizumab cultures had suppressive function was not obtained.

Profiling relied on immunoSEQ multiplex PCR, and the TCRdb table lists in-frame clones only, not all of them. The sample shows about 100,000 clones, about 94% of them seen only once. Trimming at V came to 4 bases and at J to 0 bases, leaving 16 bases not matched to a gene. The length of the CDR3 is 20 residues. From germline, CDR1 is MDHEN and CDR2 SYDVKM. Of note for this clone: Its specificity is unknown.

The gene calls are TRBV28 and TRBJ2-7; 12 positions match TRBD2. The origin of this receptor is a human donor in good health. The sample was non-Treg CD4+ T cells sorted from blood. CDR3 sequence reads: CASSSPFPGTSGPSSYEQYF. Here the CDR3 DNA reads TGTGCCAGCAGTTCCCCCTTCCCCGGGACTAGCGGGCCGAGCTCCTACGAGCAGTACTTC.